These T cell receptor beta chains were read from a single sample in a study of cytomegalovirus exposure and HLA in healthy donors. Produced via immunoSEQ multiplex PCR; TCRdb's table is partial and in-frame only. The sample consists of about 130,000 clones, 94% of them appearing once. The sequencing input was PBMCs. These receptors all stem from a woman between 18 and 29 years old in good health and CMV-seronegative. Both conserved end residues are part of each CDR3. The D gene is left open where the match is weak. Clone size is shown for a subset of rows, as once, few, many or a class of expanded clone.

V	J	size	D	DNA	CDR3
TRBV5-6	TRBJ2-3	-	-	TGTGCCAGCACCCCCGAGGCCTCAGATACGCAGTATTTT	CASTPEASDTQYF
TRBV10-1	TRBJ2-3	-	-	TGCGCCAGCAGACAGGATCACACAGATACGCAGTATTTT	CASRQDHTDTQYF
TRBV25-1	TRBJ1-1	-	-	TGTGCCAGCAGTGAATGGGTGGGGGCAGCTTTCTTT	CASSEWVGAAFF
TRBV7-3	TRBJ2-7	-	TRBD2	TGTGCCAGCAGGTTAAGTCTAGCGGGAAATGAGCAGTACTTC	CASRLSLAGNEQYF
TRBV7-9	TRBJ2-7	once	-	TGTGCCAGCAGCCCACAGGGACATAACCGGGTGGAGCAGTACTTC	CASSPQGHNRVEQYF
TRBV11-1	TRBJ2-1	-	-	TGTGCCAGCAGCTTACAAGGTAGCGACAATGAGCAGTTCTTC	CASSLQGSDNEQFF
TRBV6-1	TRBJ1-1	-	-	TGTGCCAGCAGTGAACCGAACGGGGGTGGGGTTGAAGCTTTCTTT	CASSEPNGGGVEAFF
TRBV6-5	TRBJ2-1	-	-	TGTGCCAGCATTTCGTCGTACAATGAGCAGTTCTTC	CASISSYNEQFF
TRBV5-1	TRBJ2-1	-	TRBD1	TGCGCCAGCAGCTATGAGGGGGCCGGGAATGAGCAGTTCTTC	CASSYEGAGNEQFF
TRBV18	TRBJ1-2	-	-	TGTGCCAGCTCACCAATGCAGGGTCAATACTATGGCTACACCTTC	CASSPMQGQYYGYTF
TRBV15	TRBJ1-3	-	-	TGTGCCACAGCAGGGAACCCTGGAAACACCATATATTTT	CATAGNPGNTIYF
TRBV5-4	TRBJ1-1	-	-	TGTGCCAGCAGCCCTACCGAATCAGGGCAGAGACAGTACTTCTTT	CASSPTESGQRQYFF
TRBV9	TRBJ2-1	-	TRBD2	TGTGCCAGCAGCGTATACGCGGGAGGGTACAATGAGCAGTTCTTC	CASSVYAGGYNEQFF
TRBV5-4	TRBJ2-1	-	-	TGTGCCAGCAGCTTGGATTCCCCGGAGCAGTTCTTC	CASSLDSPEQFF
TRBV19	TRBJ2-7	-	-	TGTGCCAGTTCCGACTGGAACGAGCAGTACTTC	CASSDWNEQYF
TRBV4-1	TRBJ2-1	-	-	TGCGCCAGCAGCCAAGTTTTTGTTCAAGTAGCGGAACGTGCGTTCTTC	CASSQVFVQVAERAFF
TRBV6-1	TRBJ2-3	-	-	TGTGCCAGCATCGAGGGCAGTCTCGCAGATACGCAGTATTTT	CASIEGSLADTQYF
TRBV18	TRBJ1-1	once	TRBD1	TGTGCCAGCTCACCGGCAGGGGGCTTGAGGACTGAAGCTTTCTTT	CASSPAGGLRTEAFF
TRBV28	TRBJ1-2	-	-	TGTGCTATTGGAGTGGCTTTTAACTATGGCTACACCTTC	CAIGVAFNYGYTF
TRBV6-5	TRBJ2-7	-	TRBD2	TGTGCCAGCAGTTACTCGTCTAGCGGGCTCTACGAGCAGTACTTC	CASSYSSSGLYEQYF
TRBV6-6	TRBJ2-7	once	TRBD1	TGTGCCAGCACCCGGGACAGGGTCTCCTACGAGCAGTACTTC	CASTRDRVSYEQYF
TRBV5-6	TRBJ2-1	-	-	TGTGCCAGCAGCTTGTTCCCCTCTTCGCAGTTCTTC	CASSLFPSSQFF
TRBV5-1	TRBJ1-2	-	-	TGCGCCAGCTCTCTAACGTGGTCGGGGAATGGCTACACCTTC	CASSLTWSGNGYTF
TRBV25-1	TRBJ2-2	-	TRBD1	TGTGCCAGCAGAGTAACCGGGACAGGGACCGGTACCGGGGAGCTGTTTTTT	CASRVTGTGTGTGELFF
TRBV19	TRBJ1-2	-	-	TGTGCCAGTAGAGCAGGGAATTATGGCTACACCTTC	CASRAGNYGYTF
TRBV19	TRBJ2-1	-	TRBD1	TGTGCCAGTGGGGCAGGGGGCTCCCACAATGAGCAGTTCTTC	CASGAGGSHNEQFF
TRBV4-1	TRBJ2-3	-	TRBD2	TGCGCCAGCAGCCAAGATGTTAGCGGGAGGGAATACGTAGCAGATACGCAGTATTTT	CASSQDVSGREYVADTQYF
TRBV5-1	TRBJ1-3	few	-	TGCGCCAGCAGCGGGGGACAAAGAAACACCATATATTTT	CASSGGQRNTIYF